A selection of T cell receptor beta chains follows, all from one sample in a study of shared clonotypes between healthy human individuals. The method was immunoSEQ multiplex PCR; TCRdb's version includes in-frame clones alone and lacks a portion of them. The data contain about 2 million clones, just under 95% of them singletons. Sequencing was done on a sample of naive CD8+ T cells sorted from blood. Source of these receptors: a man between 18 and 29 years old in good health. The CDR3 runs from the conserved cysteine through the conserved F or W. D genes are given only for firm matches. Clone size appears in some rows only: once, few, many, or a class for an expanded clone.

>-|TRBJ2-1|TRBD2|TRBV2
TGTGCCAGCATTATAGCGGGAGGGCCCTACAATGAGCAGTTCTTC
CASIIAGGPYNEQFF
>-|TRBJ2-1|-|TRBV5-6
TGTGCCAGCAGCTTAGACAGGAGCCCCTACAATGAGCAGTTCTTC
CASSLDRSPYNEQFF
>-|TRBJ2-7|-|TRBV2
TGTGCCAGCAGTGAATCGCGGGACGAGCAGTACTTC
CASSESRDEQYF
>-|TRBJ2-1|-|TRBV4-3
TGCGCCAGCAGCCAAGGGAGGGCCGGGTACAATGAGCAGTTCTTC
CASSQGRAGYNEQFF
>-|TRBJ2-6|-|TRBV7-9
TGTGCCAGCTCGGCGTCTGGGGCCAACGTCCTGACTTTC
CASSASGANVLTF
>-|TRBJ2-2|TRBD2|TRBV7-7
TGTGCTAGCAGCTTATCTCGGGGGGCCGGGGAGCTGTTTTTT
CASSLSRGAGELFF
>-|TRBJ2-3|-|TRBV5-8
TGTGCCAGCAGCTTGGCCCTCTTCAGCCCAGATACGCAGTATTTT
CASSLALFSPDTQYF
>-|TRBJ2-7|TRBD1|TRBV5-6
TGTGCCAGCAGCTGGGGACAGTTCAGCTCCTACGAGCAGTACTTC
CASSWGQFSSYEQYF
>-|TRBJ2-7|TRBD1|TRBV5-4
TGTGCCAGCAGCTTGGTACAGGGGGCGTTTCACGAGCAGTACTTC
CASSLVQGAFHEQYF
>-|TRBJ1-2|-|TRBV4-3
TGCGCCAGCAGCCAAGATGGGGGGCCGGATGGCTACACCTTC
CASSQDGGPDGYTF
>-|TRBJ2-7|TRBD1|TRBV27
TGTGCCAGCAGTCCGGGACAGGGATACGAGCAGTACTTC
CASSPGQGYEQYF
>-|TRBJ2-2|-|TRBV5-1
TGCGCCAGCAGCTTCCTGGGGGCCCAGGGACAAAACACCGGGGAGCTGTTTTTT
CASSFLGAQGQNTGELFF
>-|TRBJ1-5|-|TRBV27
TGTGCCAGCAGTCCCTCCCCGGGCCTGGCAAATCAGCCCCAGCATTTT
CASSPSPGLANQPQHF
>-|TRBJ1-6|TRBD1|TRBV7-9
TGTGCCAGCAGCTTACAGGGGGCCGGGGCCCTCCACTTT
CASSLQGAGALHF
>-|TRBJ2-3|TRBD2|TRBV4-3
TGCGCCAGCAGCCAAGAAGGGGATATCGCGGGAGTCTCAGATACGCAGTATTTT
CASSQEGDIAGVSDTQYF
>-|TRBJ1-5|TRBD1|TRBV29-1
TGCGGCGTTGGGACAGGGGGCAATCAGCCCCAGCATTTT
CGVGTGGNQPQHF
>-|TRBJ2-3|-|TRBV7-9
TGTGCCAGCAGCGCTGCCAGCACAGATACGCAGTATTTT
CASSAASTDTQYF
>-|TRBJ2-3|-|TRBV11-2
TGTGCCAGCAGCTTAGACTCCAGACCACGCACAGATACGCAGTATTTT
CASSLDSRPRTDTQYF
>-|TRBJ1-4|TRBD1|TRBV29-1
TGCAGCGTTGAAGTTCAGGACAGGCCGGAAAAACTGTTTTTT
CSVEVQDRPEKLFF
>-|TRBJ1-2|-|TRBV5-4
TGTGCCAGCAGCTTGGGTTGGGACCGGCAGGATGGCTACACCTTC
CASSLGWDRQDGYTF
>-|TRBJ2-7|-|TRBV4-1
TGCGCCAGCAGCCAACCCGGCTCCTCAAGCCGAGAGCAGTACTTC
CASSQPGSSSREQYF
>-|TRBJ2-1|TRBD1|TRBV29-1
TGCAGCGTTGATGGTCTTGAGGTGGGACAGGGGTTATCAGACAATGAGCAGTTCTTC
CSVDGLEVGQGLSDNEQFF
>-|TRBJ2-3|-|TRBV10-1
TGCGCCAGCAGTGACAGCACAGATACGCAGTATTTT
CASSDSTDTQYF
>-|TRBJ1-2|-|TRBV30
TGTGCCTGGAGTGAGTCGTGGGTATATGTAGACACCTTC
CAWSESWVYVDTF
>-|TRBJ2-2|TRBD1|TRBV28
TGTGCCAGCAGTATCCGGACAGGGCGATTCACCGGGGAGCTGTTTTTT
CASSIRTGRFTGELFF
>-|TRBJ1-1|-|TRBV2
TGTGCCAGCAGTGAGGCACAAGCTACGAACACTGAAGCTTTCTTT
CASSEAQATNTEAFF
>-|TRBJ2-7|-|TRBV5-1
TGCGCCAGCAGCTCTACGTCTGGGGGCGCCCCCTACGAGCAGTACTTC
CASSSTSGGAPYEQYF
>-|TRBJ2-7|TRBD2|TRBV27
TGTGCCAGCAGTTTGGGACTAGCGGCCTCCTACGAGCAGTACTTC
CASSLGLAASYEQYF
>-|TRBJ2-7|-|TRBV27
TGTGCCAGCAGTTTCAAGGGGGTAACCTACGAGCAGTACTTC
CASSFKGVTYEQYF
>-|TRBJ2-1|-|TRBV27
TGTGCCAGCAGCAGTTTGGCCTCCTACAATGAGCAGTTCTTC
CASSSLASYNEQFF
>-|TRBJ2-7|TRBD2|TRBV28
TGTGCCAGCAGCCCATTTTCACTAGCGGGGGGACCCGAGCAGTACTTC
CASSPFSLAGGPEQYF
>-|TRBJ1-1|-|TRBV7-9
TGTGCCAGCAGCTTATCTGGGCCCTCGTTGAACATTGAAGCTTTCTTT
CASSLSGPSLNIEAFF
>-|TRBJ1-1|-|TRBV6-5
TGTGCCAGCAGCGGACGGTTGAACACTGAAGCTTTCTTT
CASSGRLNTEAFF
>-|TRBJ2-1|-|TRBV7-9
TGTGCCAGCAGCTCAGGGGAAAGTTATCCCAATGAGCAGTTCTTC
CASSSGESYPNEQFF
>once|TRBJ2-7|-|TRBV15
TGTGCCACCAGCAGAGTAAGCTCCTACGAGCAGTACTTC
CATSRVSSYEQYF
>-|TRBJ2-2|TRBD1|TRBV7-9
TGTGCCAGCACCCACTGGGACAGGGTCCCCGGGGAGCTGTTTTTT
CASTHWDRVPGELFF
>-|TRBJ1-5|TRBD1|TRBV27
TGTGCCAGCAGTCCAGGGGGCGCGGATCAGCCCCAGCATTTT
CASSPGGADQPQHF